This section outlines one T cell receptor beta chain sequence together with its context. No antigen is known for it. Qualities for individual bases were not recorded, and no much larger clone is one base off. These data are taken from a study of early T cells in non-severe SARS-CoV-2 infection (dated by TCRdb to 2020 to 2023). In the study overall: Because TCR sequencing relied on bulk RNA taken from unsorted whole blood, pairing of alpha and beta chains was not possible.

The library was made by 5' RACE. The instrument was a NextSeq 500. To correct for sequencing error and PCR bias, the TCR library protocol tagged individual cDNA molecules with unique molecular identifiers. Sequencing covered both TCR alpha and beta chains, and within each sample the abundances of alpha and beta sequences were tightly co-correlated. The published analysis was carried out like this. V gene, J gene and CDR3 annotation of TCR sequences was performed with Decombinator V4. Expanded TCRs were defined as changing significantly between any two time points under a Poisson model with p below 0.0001. Abundances of TCRs were expressed as counts per million after normalisation to the total number of TCRs sequenced in each sample. TRAV1-2 paired with TRAJ12, TRAJ20 or TRAJ33 defined MAIT TCRs, while TRAV10 paired with TRAJ18 defined iNKT TCRs. VDJdb, accessed 1 November 2021, was searched for CMV, EBV and SARS-CoV-2 annotated TCRs, excluding TCRs annotated for multiple antigens. Through fastp at Q25 and MiXCR, TCRdb rebuilt clones from the public reads, retaining in-frame beta chains. Here each entry gathers all rows of one CDR3 protein and keeps the most common genes and DNA. TCRdb, not the authors, supplied the V and J calls. Recorded for this sample are approximately 35,000 distinct CDR3 sequences; approximately 5% of them occurred a single time. The ten largest clonotypes hold 10% to 15% of the sample.

The germline V gene (reference sequence) supplies CDR1 DFQATT and CDR2 SNEGSKA. V loses 0 bases, J loses 3 bases, and the germline ends lie 14 bases apart. The CDR3 goes from the cysteine to the phenylalanine over 15 residues. Here the CDR3 DNA is all that survives: 45 bases in frame from base 1. This was a case-control study nested in a cohort of healthcare workers in London, UK, who had nasopharyngeal swab PCR tests and blood samples taken every week. Healthcare workers were recruited between 23 and 31 March 2020, during the week of the UK lockdown, and were followed weekly for up to about 15 weeks. Broad study findings and their caveats: Matching against VDJdb was skewed toward anti-spike CD8 responses, likely underestimated virus-specific expansions, and missed private and CD4 specificities.

The TCR comes from an adult who was a healthcare worker with PCR-confirmed SARS-CoV-2 infection or an uninfected control (not recorded which). The V gene is TRBV20-1 and the J gene is TRBJ1-1; possibly the D gene is TRBD1, per 5 matching bases. The specimen sequenced was whole blood. This receptor has the CDR3 CSARDQQGSDTEAFF. In nucleotides, the sequence is TGCAGTGCTAGAGATCAGCAGGGAAGCGACACTGAAGCTTTCTTT.